The rows below give T cell receptor beta chains drawn from one sample of a study of blood T cell repertoires in COVID-19. Sequencing used immunoSEQ multiplex PCR; TCRdb keeps in-frame clones, though not all of them. Of 76,000 or so clones listed, 86% are singletons. The sample consisted of peripheral blood. The receptors here all came from a man of 80 years or more in a cohort sampled during active COVID-19. The CDR3 runs from the conserved cysteine through the conserved F or W. D genes are given only for firm matches. Rows may omit the clone size; those that give it use once, few, many or a size class.

d_call	v_call	clone_size	j_call	cdr3_aa	cdr3_nt
NA	TRBV11-2	NA	TRBJ1-2	CASSFGQGSGYGYTF	TGTGCCAGCAGCTTTGGCCAGGGGTCAGGGTATGGCTACACCTTC
NA	TRBV7-2	NA	TRBJ2-2	CASSPPGTGELFF	TGTGCCAGCAGCCCCCCGGGGACCGGGGAGCTGTTTTTT
NA	TRBV10-1	NA	TRBJ1-2	CASRPARGYGYTF	TGCGCCAGCAGACCGGCCCGGGGCTATGGCTACACCTTC
NA	TRBV3-1/TRBV3-2	NA	TRBJ1-3	CASSQPGPGNTIYF	TGTGCCAGCAGCCAACCAGGGCCTGGAAACACCATATATTTT
NA	TRBV7-8	NA	TRBJ1-1	CASSRLEVRLTEAFF	TGTGCCAGCAGCAGACTTGAGGTTCGGCTCACTGAAGCTTTCTTT
NA	TRBV19	few	TRBJ1-2	CASSGLINYGYTF	TGTGCCAGTAGTGGACTGATCAACTATGGCTACACCTTC
NA	TRBV2	NA	TRBJ2-2	CASEGTGELFF	TGTGCCAGCGAGGGTACCGGGGAGCTGTTTTTT
NA	TRBV4-2	NA	TRBJ1-1	CASLSTVNTEAFF	TGTGCCAGCCTCTCTACGGTGAACACTGAAGCTTTCTTT
NA	TRBV7-2	NA	TRBJ2-2	CASSLGASAGELFF	TGTGCCAGCAGCTTAGGGGCTAGCGCCGGGGAGCTGTTTTTT
NA	TRBV7-2	NA	TRBJ2-5	CASSLARNPRRETQYF	TGTGCCAGCAGCTTAGCGAGAAACCCACGAAGAGAGACCCAGTACTTC
TRBD2	TRBV5-4	NA	TRBJ2-1	CASSLAGTTPYNEQFF	TGTGCCAGCAGCTTGGCAGGGACTACCCCCTACAATGAGCAGTTCTTC
TRBD2	TRBV4-2	once	TRBJ2-3	CASSQAQAGGTDTQYF	TGTGCCAGCAGCCAAGCCCAAGCGGGGGGCACAGATACGCAGTATTTT
TRBD1	TRBV3-1/TRBV3-2	NA	TRBJ2-2	CASSQPTGSNTGELFF	TGTGCCAGCAGCCAACCGACAGGGAGTAACACCGGGGAGCTGTTTTTT
TRBD2	TRBV11-1	once	TRBJ2-1	CASSFTSGGRDEQFF	TGTGCCAGCAGCTTTACTAGCGGGGGTCGGGATGAGCAGTTCTTC
TRBD1	TRBV19	NA	TRBJ2-2	CASSIEPGGATGELFF	TGTGCCAGTAGTATCGAACCAGGGGGCGCAACCGGGGAGCTGTTTTTT
TRBD1	TRBV9	NA	TRBJ1-1	CASSPRQGMNTEAFF	TGTGCCAGCAGCCCCCGACAGGGCATGAACACTGAAGCTTTCTTT
NA	TRBV27	NA	TRBJ2-2	CASTLTPRSELFF	TGTGCCAGCACCCTCACCCCTAGGTCTGAGCTGTTTTTT
NA	TRBV11-2	NA	TRBJ1-6	CASSVDRRSPLHF	TGTGCCAGCAGCGTCGACAGGCGTTCACCCCTCCACTTT
NA	TRBV20-1	NA	TRBJ2-1	CSAREGGEQFF	TGCAGTGCTAGAGAAGGAGGTGAGCAGTTCTTC
TRBD2	TRBV7-2	NA	TRBJ2-3	CASSQRLAGGVDTQYF	TGTGCCAGCAGTCAAAGACTAGCGGGGGGAGTAGATACGCAGTATTTT
NA	TRBV18	NA	TRBJ1-5	CASSPGGTDNQPQHF	TGTGCCAGCTCCCCGGGGGGCACGGACAATCAGCCCCAGCATTTT
NA	TRBV18	NA	TRBJ1-1	CASSPNAWGDTEAFF	TGTGCCAGCTCACCAAACGCGTGGGGGGACACTGAAGCTTTCTTT
NA	TRBV27	NA	TRBJ2-7	CASSSQGLTYEQYF	TGTGCCAGCAGTTCTCAGGGTCTTACCTACGAGCAGTACTTC
TRBD1	TRBV15	few	TRBJ2-2	CATTTGQAGTGELFF	TGTGCCACCACCACCGGACAGGCGGGCACCGGGGAGCTGTTTTTT
NA	TRBV18	NA	TRBJ2-3	CASSPVTDTQYF	TGTGCCAGCTCACCCGTAACAGATACGCAGTATTTT
TRBD2	TRBV7-9	NA	TRBJ2-7	CASSTQVGLGLSYEQYF	TGTGCCAGCAGCACCCAGGTGGGACTAGGGTTGTCCTACGAGCAGTACTTC
NA	TRBV19	NA	TRBJ2-4	CASTRETGRFAKNIQYF	TGTGCCAGTACCCGAGAGACAGGCCGTTTCGCCAAAAACATTCAGTACTTC
TRBD2	TRBV4-1	NA	TRBJ2-1	CASSRDHGGVEQFF	TGCGCCAGCAGCAGGGACCACGGGGGGGTTGAGCAGTTCTTC
NA	TRBV9	NA	TRBJ2-7	CASSASPRDQSYEQYF	TGTGCCAGCAGCGCTAGTCCCAGGGATCAGTCCTACGAGCAGTACTTC
NA	TRBV3-1/TRBV3-2	once	TRBJ2-3	CASSRAVASDTQYF	TGTGCCAGCAGCCGCGCGGTAGCGTCAGATACGCAGTATTTT
NA	TRBV21-1	NA	TRBJ1-5	CASSKGPGQKDYSNQPQHF	TGTGCCAGCAGCAAAGGTCCGGGACAGAAGGATTATAGCAATCAGCCCCAGCATTTT
TRBD1	TRBV7-2	NA	TRBJ1-6	CASSPGGSSYNSPLHF	TGTGCCAGCAGCCCAGGGGGCAGCTCCTATAATTCACCCCTCCACTTT
NA	TRBV27	few	TRBJ1-3	CASSLRGTGNTIYF	TGTGCCAGCAGTTTACGGGGGACTGGAAACACCATATATTTT
TRBD2	TRBV11-2	few	TRBJ2-3	CASSPPGTSPDTQYF	TGTGCCAGCAGCCCACCAGGGACTAGCCCAGATACGCAGTATTTT
NA	TRBV28	once	TRBJ1-5	CASSMEGRGSNQPQHF	TGTGCCAGCAGCATGGAGGGACGGGGTAGCAATCAGCCCCAGCATTTT
NA	TRBV18	NA	TRBJ2-1	CASSQESSYNEQFF	TGTGCCAGCTCACAAGAGAGCTCCTACAATGAGCAGTTCTTC
TRBD1	TRBV6-2/TRBV6-3	NA	TRBJ1-5	CASSTPTGYVPSTNQPQHF	TGTGCCAGCAGTACCCCGACAGGGTATGTACCGTCAACAAATCAGCCCCAGCATTTT
NA	TRBV4-2	NA	TRBJ2-6	CASSQVAGQGISGANVLTF	TGTGCCAGCAGCCAAGTAGCAGGACAAGGAATCTCTGGGGCCAACGTCCTGACTTTC
NA	TRBV3-1/TRBV3-2	NA	TRBJ2-3	CASSQGTEGADTQYF	TGTGCCAGCAGCCAAGGGACGGAAGGGGCAGATACGCAGTATTTT
TRBD1	TRBV5-4	NA	TRBJ2-2	CASSIRQGRGELFF	TGTGCCAGCAGCATAAGACAGGGGAGGGGGGAGCTGTTTTTT
NA	TRBV7-8	few	TRBJ2-1	CASNTRSEQFF	TGTGCCAGCAATACTCGAAGTGAGCAGTTCTTC
NA	TRBV20-1	NA	TRBJ2-7	CSASRASGDYEQYF	TGCAGTGCCAGTAGGGCTTCGGGGGACTACGAGCAGTACTTC